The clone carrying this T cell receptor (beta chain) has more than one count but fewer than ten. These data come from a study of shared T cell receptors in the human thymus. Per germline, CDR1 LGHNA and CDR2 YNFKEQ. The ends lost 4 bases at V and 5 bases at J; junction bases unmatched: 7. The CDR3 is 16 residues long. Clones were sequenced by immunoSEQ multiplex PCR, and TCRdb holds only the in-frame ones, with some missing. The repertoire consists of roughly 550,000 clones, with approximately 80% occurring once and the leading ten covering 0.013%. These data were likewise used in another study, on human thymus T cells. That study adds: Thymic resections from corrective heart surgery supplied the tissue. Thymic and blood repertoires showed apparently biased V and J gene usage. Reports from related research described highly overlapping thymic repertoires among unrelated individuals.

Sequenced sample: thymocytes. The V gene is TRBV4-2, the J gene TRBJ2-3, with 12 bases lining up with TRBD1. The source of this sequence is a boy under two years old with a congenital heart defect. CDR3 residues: CASSPGTGGERDTQYF. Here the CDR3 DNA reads TGTGCCAGCAGCCCCGGGACAGGGGGCGAGAGAGATACGCAGTATTTT.